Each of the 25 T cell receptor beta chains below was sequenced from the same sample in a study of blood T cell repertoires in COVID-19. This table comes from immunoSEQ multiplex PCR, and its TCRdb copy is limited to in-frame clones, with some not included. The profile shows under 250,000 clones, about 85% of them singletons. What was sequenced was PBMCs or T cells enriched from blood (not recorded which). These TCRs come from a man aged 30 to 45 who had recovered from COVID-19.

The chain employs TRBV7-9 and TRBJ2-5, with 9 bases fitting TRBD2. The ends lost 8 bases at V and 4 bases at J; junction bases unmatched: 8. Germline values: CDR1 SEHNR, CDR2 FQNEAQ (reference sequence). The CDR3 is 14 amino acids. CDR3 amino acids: CASGLRGGSETQYF. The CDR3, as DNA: TGTGCCAGCGGTCTGCGGGGGGGCTCAGAGACCCAGTACTTC.

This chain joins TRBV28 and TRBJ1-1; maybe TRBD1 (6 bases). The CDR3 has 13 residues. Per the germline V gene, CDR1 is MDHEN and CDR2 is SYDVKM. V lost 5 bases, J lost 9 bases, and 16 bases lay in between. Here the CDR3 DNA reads TGTGCCAGCAGTGAAACCGGGACACTAAAAGCTTTCTTT. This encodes CASSETGTLKAFF.

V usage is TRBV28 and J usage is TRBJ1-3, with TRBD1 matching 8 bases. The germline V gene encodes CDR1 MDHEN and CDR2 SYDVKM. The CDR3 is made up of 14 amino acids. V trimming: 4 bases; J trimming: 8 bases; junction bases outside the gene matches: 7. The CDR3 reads CASSSGQGWDTIYF. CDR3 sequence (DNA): TGTGCCAGCAGTTCCGGACAGGGATGGGACACCATATATTTT. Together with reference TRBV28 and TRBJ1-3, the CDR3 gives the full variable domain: DVKVTQSSRYLVKRTGEKVFLECVQDMDHENMFWYRQDPGLGLRLIYFSYDVKMKEKGDIPEGYSVSREKKERFSLILESASTNQTSMYLCASSSGQGWDTIYFGEGSWLTVV.

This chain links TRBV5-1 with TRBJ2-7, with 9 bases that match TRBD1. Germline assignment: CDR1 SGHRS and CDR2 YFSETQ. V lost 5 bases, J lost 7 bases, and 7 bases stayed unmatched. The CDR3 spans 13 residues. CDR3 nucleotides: TGCGCCAGCAGGCCCGGACAGGGGAATGAGCAGTACTTC. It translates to CASRPGQGNEQYF.

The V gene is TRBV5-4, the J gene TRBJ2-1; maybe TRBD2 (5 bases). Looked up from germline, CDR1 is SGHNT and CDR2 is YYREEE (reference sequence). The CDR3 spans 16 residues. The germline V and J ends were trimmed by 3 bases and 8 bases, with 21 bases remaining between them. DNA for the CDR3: TGTGCCAGCAGCTGGCGTGGTGCAGGAGGAGGCTATGAGCAGTTCTTC. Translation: CASSWRGAGGGYEQFF. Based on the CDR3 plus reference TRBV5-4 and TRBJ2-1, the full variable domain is ETGVTQSPTHLIKTRGQQVTLRCSSQSGHNTVSWYQQALGQGPQFIFQYYREEENGRGNFPPRFSGLQFPNYSSELNVNALELDDSALYLCASSWRGAGGGYEQFFGPGTRLTVL.

CDR3 loop: CASSWLTGDSPLHF. CDR3 DNA: TGTGCCAGCAGTTGGTTGACAGGGGATTCACCCCTCCACTTT. The rearrangement links TRBV5-6 to TRBJ1-6; 8 bases match TRBD1. There are 14 residues in the CDR3. Germline V gene data show CDR1 as SGHDT and CDR2 as YYEEEE. V was pared by 5 bases and J by 8 bases, with 6 bases of the junction left unmatched.

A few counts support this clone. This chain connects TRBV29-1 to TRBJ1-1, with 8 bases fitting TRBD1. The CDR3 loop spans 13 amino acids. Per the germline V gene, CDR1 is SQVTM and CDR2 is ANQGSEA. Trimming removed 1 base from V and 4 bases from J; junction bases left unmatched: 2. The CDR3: CSVEATGGTEAFF. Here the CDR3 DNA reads TGCAGCGTTGAAGCCACAGGGGGCACTGAAGCTTTCTTT.

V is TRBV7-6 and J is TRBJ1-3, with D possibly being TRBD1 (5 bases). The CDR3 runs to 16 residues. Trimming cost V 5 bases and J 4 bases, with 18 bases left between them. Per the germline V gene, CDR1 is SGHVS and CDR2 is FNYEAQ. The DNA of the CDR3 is TGTGCCAGCAGCCCCGCGGGGGGGAAGTTCGGAAACACCATATATTTT. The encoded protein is CASSPAGGKFGNTIYF.

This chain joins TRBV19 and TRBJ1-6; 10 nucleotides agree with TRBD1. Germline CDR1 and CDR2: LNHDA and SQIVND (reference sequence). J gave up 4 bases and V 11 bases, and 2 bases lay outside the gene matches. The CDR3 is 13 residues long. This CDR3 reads CAGGQGYNSPLHF. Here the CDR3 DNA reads TGTGCCGGGGGACAGGGGTATAATTCACCCCTCCACTTT. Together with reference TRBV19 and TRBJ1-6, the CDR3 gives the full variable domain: DGGITQSPKYLFRKEGQNVTLSCEQNLNHDAMYWYRQDPGQGLRLIYYSQIVNDFQKGDIAEGYSVSREKKESFPLTVTSAQKNPTAFYLCAGGQGYNSPLHFGNGTRLTVT.

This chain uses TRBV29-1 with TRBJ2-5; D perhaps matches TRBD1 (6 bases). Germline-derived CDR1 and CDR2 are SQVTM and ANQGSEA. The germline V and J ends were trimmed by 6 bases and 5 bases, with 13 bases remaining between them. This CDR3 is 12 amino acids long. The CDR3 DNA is TGCAGCGTCTCCAGGGGTAGGGAGACCCAGTACTTC. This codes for CSVSRGRETQYF.

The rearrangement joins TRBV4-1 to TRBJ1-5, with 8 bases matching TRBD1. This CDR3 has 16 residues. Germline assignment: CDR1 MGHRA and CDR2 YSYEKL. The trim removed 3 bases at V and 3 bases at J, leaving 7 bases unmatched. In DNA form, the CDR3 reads TGCGCCAGCAGCCATTTTCGGACAGGGACCAATCAGCCCCAGCATTTT. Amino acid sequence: CASSHFRTGTNQPQHF.

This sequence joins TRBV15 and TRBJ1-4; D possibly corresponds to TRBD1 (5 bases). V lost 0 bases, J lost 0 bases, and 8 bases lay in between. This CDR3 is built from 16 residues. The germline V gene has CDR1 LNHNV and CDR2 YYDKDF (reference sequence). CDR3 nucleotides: TGTGCCACCAGCAGAGATGGGGCTGCAACTAATGAAAAACTGTTTTTT. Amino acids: CATSRDGAATNEKLFF.

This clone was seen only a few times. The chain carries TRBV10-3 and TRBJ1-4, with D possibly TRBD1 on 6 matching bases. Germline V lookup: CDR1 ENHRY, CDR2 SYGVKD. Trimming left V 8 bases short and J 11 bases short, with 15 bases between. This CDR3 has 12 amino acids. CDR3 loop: CAISLGTRKLFF. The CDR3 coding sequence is TGTGCCATCTCTTTGGGGACAAGGAAACTGTTTTTT.

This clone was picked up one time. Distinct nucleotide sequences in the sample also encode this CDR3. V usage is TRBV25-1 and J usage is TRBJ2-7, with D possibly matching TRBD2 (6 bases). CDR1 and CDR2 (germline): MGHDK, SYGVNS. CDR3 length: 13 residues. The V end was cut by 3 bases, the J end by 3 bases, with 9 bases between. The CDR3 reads CASSEGGGYEQYF. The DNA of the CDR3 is TGTGCCAGCAGTGAGGGGGGTGGCTACGAGCAGTACTTC.

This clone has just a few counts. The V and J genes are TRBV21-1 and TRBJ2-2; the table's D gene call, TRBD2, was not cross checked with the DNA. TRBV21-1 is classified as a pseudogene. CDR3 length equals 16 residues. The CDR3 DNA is TGTGCCAGCAGCAAGATAGGGCTAGCTAACACCGGGGAGCTGTTTTTT. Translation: CASSKIGLANTGELFF.

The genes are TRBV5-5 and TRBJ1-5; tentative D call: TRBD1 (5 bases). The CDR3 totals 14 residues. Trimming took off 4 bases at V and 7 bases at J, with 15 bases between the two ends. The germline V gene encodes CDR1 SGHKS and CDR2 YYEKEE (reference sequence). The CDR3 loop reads CASSPGGGHQPQHF. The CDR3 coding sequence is TGTGCCAGCAGCCCTGGCGGCGGACACCAGCCCCAGCATTTT. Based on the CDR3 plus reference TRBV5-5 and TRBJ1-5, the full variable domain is DAGVTQSPTHLIKTRGQQVTLRCSPISGHKSVSWYQQVLGQGPQFIFQYYEKEERGRGNFPDRFSARQFPNYSSELNVNALLLGDSALYLCASSPGGGHQPQHFGDGTRLSIL.

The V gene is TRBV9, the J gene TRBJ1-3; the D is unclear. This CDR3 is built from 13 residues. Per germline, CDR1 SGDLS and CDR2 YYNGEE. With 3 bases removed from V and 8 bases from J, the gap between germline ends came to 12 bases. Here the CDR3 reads CASSAEDLDTIYF. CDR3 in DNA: TGTGCCAGCAGCGCCGAGGATTTGGACACCATATATTTT.

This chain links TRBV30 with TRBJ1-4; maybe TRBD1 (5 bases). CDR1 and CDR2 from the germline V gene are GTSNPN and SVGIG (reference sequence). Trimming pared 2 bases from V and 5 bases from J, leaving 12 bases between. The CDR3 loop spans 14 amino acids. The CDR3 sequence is CAWSSQGFNEKLFF. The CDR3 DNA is TGTGCCTGGAGTAGCCAGGGCTTCAATGAAAAACTGTTTTTT.

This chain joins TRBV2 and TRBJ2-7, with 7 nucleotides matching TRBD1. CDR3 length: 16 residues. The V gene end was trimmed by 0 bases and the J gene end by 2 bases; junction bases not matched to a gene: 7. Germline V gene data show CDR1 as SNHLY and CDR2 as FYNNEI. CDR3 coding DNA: TGTGCCAGCAGTGAAGCGCTTAGGACAGGTACCTACGAGCAGTACTTC. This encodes CASSEALRTGTYEQYF.

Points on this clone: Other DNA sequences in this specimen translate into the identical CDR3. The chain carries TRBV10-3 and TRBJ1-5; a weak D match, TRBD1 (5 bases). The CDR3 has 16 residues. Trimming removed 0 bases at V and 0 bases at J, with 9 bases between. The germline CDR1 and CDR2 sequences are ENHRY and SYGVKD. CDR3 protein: CAISESGLYSNQPQHF. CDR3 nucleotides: TGTGCCATCAGTGAGTCGGGGCTTTATAGCAATCAGCCCCAGCATTTT.

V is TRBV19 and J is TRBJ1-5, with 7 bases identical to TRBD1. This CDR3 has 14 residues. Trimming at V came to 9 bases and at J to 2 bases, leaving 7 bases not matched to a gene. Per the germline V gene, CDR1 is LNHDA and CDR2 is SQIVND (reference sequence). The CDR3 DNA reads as TGTGCCAGATTTCGTACAGGGGGCAATCAGCCCCAGCATTTT. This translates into CARFRTGGNQPQHF.

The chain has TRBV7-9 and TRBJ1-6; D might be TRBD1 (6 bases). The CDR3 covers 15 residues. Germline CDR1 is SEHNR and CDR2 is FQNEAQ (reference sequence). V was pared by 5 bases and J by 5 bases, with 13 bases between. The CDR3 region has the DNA TGTGCCAGCAGCCCATTTTCAGGGGATAATTCACCCCTCCACTTT. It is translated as CASSPFSGDNSPLHF.

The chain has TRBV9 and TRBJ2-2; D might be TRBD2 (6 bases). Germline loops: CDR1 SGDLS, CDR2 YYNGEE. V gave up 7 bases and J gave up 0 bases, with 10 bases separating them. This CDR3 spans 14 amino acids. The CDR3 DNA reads TGTGCCAGCGGGACTCCGGCGAACACCGGGGAGCTGTTTTTT. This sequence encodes CASGTPANTGELFF.

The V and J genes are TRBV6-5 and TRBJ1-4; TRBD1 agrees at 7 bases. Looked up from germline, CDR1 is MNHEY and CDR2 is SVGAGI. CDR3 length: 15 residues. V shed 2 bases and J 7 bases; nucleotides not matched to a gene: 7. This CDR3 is CASSYRQGPSEKLFF. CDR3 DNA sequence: TGTGCCAGCAGTTACCGACAGGGACCTTCTGAAAAACTGTTTTTT.

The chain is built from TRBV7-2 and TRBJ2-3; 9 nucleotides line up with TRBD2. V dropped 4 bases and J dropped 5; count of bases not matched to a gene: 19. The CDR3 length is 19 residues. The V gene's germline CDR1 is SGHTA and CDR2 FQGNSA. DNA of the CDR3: TGTGCCAGCAGCTCCGAGTGGTCCGCGGGGGGGCGGGGACAAGATACGCAGTATTTT. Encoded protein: CASSSEWSAGGRGQDTQYF.